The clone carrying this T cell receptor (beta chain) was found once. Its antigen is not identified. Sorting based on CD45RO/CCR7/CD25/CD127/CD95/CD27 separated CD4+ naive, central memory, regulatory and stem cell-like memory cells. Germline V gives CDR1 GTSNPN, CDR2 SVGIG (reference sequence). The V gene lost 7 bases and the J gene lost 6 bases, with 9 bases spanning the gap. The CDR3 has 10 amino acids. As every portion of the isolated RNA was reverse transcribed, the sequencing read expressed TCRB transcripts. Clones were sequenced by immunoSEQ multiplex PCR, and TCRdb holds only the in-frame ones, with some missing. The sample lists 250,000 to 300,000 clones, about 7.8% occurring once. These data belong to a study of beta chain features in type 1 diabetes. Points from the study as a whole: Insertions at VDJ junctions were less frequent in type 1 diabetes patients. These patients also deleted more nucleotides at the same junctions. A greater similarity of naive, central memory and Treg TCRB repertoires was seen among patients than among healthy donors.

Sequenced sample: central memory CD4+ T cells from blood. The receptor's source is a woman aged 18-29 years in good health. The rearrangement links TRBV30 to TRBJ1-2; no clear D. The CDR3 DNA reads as TGTGCCTACGGGTTACATGGCTACACCTTC. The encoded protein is CAYGLHGYTF.